This T cell receptor (beta chain) was documented in a study of blood T cell repertoires in COVID-19. Study-wide context: Collection of acute and convalescent COVID-19 samples took place in the United States, Italy and Spain. The analysed material was cDNA or gDNA that came from T cells, B-cell-depleted T cells, or PBMCs.

Sequencing used immunoSEQ multiplex PCR; TCRdb keeps in-frame clones, though not all of them. Here the sample spans 22,000 or so clones, around nine tenths being singletons. Between the trimmed V and J ends, which lost 0 bases and 0 bases, there was a span of 19 bases. The CDR3 runs to 19 residues. Germline V gene data show CDR1 as LGHNA and CDR2 as YNFKEQ. What was sequenced was peripheral blood. The J gene is TRBJ2-3, the V gene TRBV4-2, with D possibly TRBD1 on 6 matching bases. This clonotype was obtained from a human donor in a cohort sampled during active COVID-19. The donor label of this sample is uncertain. The chain's CDR3 is CASSQDSRGSTASTDTQYF. CDR3 in DNA: TGTGCCAGCAGCCAAGACTCTAGGGGGAGCACCGCTAGCACAGATACGCAGTATTTT.